A selection of T cell receptor beta chains follows, all from one sample in a study of blood T cell repertoires in COVID-19. Sequenced by immunoSEQ multiplex PCR; TCRdb stores in-frame clones only, minus some. The sample carries about 210,000 clones, 80% to 90% recorded once. Material: peripheral blood. The receptors derive from a woman in her fifties or sixties with acute or convalescent COVID-19. CDR3s include the opening cysteine and the closing phenylalanine or tryptophan. D genes are given only for firm matches. Expanded clones are given a class, and other clones once, few, many or no size at all.

V,size,J,D,DNA,CDR3
TRBV27,-,TRBJ2-1,TRBD2,TGTGCCAGCACCCTTTTCCGCCCCGGGACTAGAATTGAGCAGTTCTTC,CASTLFRPGTRIEQFF
TRBV2,-,TRBJ2-3,-,TGTGCCAGCAGGTCTCCGCGGGGCACAGATACGCAGTATTTT,CASRSPRGTDTQYF
TRBV28,once,TRBJ2-2,TRBD2,TGTGCCAGCAGCCCCCCTGGACTAGCGGGGGGCACCGGGGAGCTGTTTTTT,CASSPPGLAGGTGELFF
TRBV24-1,-,TRBJ2-1,TRBD2,TGTGCCACCAGTGATTCCCTGGCGGCTAGCGGGAGAAGTGAGCAGTTCTTC,CATSDSLAASGRSEQFF
TRBV3-1/TRBV3-2,-,TRBJ1-1,-,TGTGCCAGCAGCCAAGTTCCGTCGACAGTGGACACTGAAGCTTTCTTT,CASSQVPSTVDTEAFF
TRBV24-1,-,TRBJ2-5,-,TGTGCCACCAGTAGTAACAGGGGCGGGGAACAAGAGACCCAGTACTTC,CATSSNRGGEQETQYF
TRBV30,once,TRBJ2-1,TRBD2,TGTGCCTGGACTCCACTAGCGGGAAGCTCCTACAATGAGCAGTTCTTC,CAWTPLAGSSYNEQFF
TRBV19,-,TRBJ1-1,-,TGTGCCAGTAGTATAGGACTCCGACGGAACACTGAAGCTTTCTTT,CASSIGLRRNTEAFF
TRBV7-9,-,TRBJ2-2,-,TGTGCCAGCAGCAGGGGGGCGCAGACCGGGGAGCTGTTTTTT,CASSRGAQTGELFF
TRBV7-9,-,TRBJ1-5,-,TGTGCCAGCAGCGCAGCGGACAGACCCAATCAGCCCCAGCATTTT,CASSAADRPNQPQHF
TRBV7-9,-,TRBJ1-6,TRBD1,TGTGCCAGCACCCCTTCCGGGCAGGGGGTGAGTTCACCCCTCCACTTT,CASTPSGQGVSSPLHF
TRBV27,-,TRBJ2-2,-,TGTGCCAGCGCAGGGTCGGGCACCGGGGAGCTGTTTTTT,CASAGSGTGELFF
TRBV4-1,-,TRBJ2-4,TRBD2,TGCGCCAGCAGCCAAGATTCCGGGACTAGCGGGAGTGGATCCAAAAACATTCAGTACTTC,CASSQDSGTSGSGSKNIQYF
TRBV13,-,TRBJ2-3,TRBD2,TGTGCCAGCAGCCCGTTGGGAGGGACTAACACAGATACGCAGTATTTT,CASSPLGGTNTDTQYF
TRBV7-9,few,TRBJ2-1,-,TGTGCCAGCAGCCGGGACCAGGGGTACAATGAGCAGTTCTTC,CASSRDQGYNEQFF
TRBV5-1,-,TRBJ2-7,TRBD2,TGCGCCAGCAGCTTTACTAGCGGGACGACCTACGAGCAGTACTTC,CASSFTSGTTYEQYF
TRBV6-1,-,TRBJ2-7,-,TGTGCCAGCAGTGATCGGGTATACGAGCAGTACTTC,CASSDRVYEQYF
TRBV3-1/TRBV3-2,-,TRBJ2-3,-,TGTGCCAGCAGCCAAGAGTCAGGGGCCGTCACAGATACGCAGTATTTT,CASSQESGAVTDTQYF
TRBV5-1,-,TRBJ2-1,-,TGCGCCAGCAGCGAACCCCCTGGCGACTATGAGCAGTTCTTC,CASSEPPGDYEQFF
TRBV18,many,TRBJ1-1,TRBD1,TGTGCCAGCTTACCGGGACAGGGTTTTACTGAAGCTTTCTTT,CASLPGQGFTEAFF
TRBV12-3/TRBV12-4,few,TRBJ1-1,-,TGTGCCAGCAGGGCCCGACTGACCACTGAAGCTTTCTTT,CASRARLTTEAFF
TRBV5-6,-,TRBJ1-6,-,TGTGCCAGCAGCTTGGCCCAAGGGGATTCACCCCTCCACTTT,CASSLAQGDSPLHF
TRBV21-1,-,TRBJ2-1,-,TGTGCCGCGGGCACGACAGGGGGCGCGTACAATGAGCAGTTCTTC,CAAGTTGGAYNEQFF